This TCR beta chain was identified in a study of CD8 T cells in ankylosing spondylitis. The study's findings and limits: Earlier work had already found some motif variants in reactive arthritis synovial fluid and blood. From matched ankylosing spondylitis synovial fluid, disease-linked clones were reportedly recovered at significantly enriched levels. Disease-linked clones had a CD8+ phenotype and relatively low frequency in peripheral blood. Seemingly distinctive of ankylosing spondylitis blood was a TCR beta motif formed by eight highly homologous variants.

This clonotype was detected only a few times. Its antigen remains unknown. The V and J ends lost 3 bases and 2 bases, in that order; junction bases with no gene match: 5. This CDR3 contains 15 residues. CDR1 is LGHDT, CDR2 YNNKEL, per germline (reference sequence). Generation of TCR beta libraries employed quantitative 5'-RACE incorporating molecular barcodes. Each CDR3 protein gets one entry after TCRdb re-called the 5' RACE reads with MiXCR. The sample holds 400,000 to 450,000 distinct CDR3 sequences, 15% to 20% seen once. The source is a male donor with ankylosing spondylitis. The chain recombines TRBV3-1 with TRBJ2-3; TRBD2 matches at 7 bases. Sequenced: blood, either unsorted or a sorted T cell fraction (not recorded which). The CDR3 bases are TGTGCCAGCAGCCATTCGGGACTACCCACAGATACGCAGTATTTT. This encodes CASSHSGLPTDTQYF.